Listed here are 30 T cell receptor beta chains from one sample, sequenced in a study of CD8 T cells in Susac syndrome. Roughly 0.45 to 1 ug RNA was reverse transcribed with random hexamers. Via MiXCR, TCRdb re-called the immunoSEQ multiplex PCR reads, giving one row per CDR3 protein. Here the sample spans around 100,000 distinct CDR3 sequences, 95% being singletons. The sequencing input was CD8+ T cells from PBMCs. Every receptor here comes from a human donor with Susac syndrome.

This chain connects TRBV25-1 to TRBJ1-3; perhaps TRBD1 as D (5 bases). Germline CDR1 MGHDK, CDR2 SYGVNS. The CDR3 totals 14 residues. The ends were cut back, 4 bases at V and 0 bases at J, with 7 bases in the middle. CDR3 in amino acids: CASSGQSSGNTIYF. The DNA of the CDR3 is TGTGCCAGCAGTGGACAGAGCTCTGGAAACACCATATATTTT.

This clonotype was picked up one time. The V and J genes are TRBV12-5 and TRBJ2-3, with 9 bases that match TRBD1. V trimming: 4 bases; J trimming: 0 bases; junction bases outside the gene matches: 11. This CDR3 is built from 18 residues. The germline CDR1 and CDR2 sequences are LGHNT and FRNRAP. The CDR3 coding sequence is TGTGCTAGTGGTTCCCGGGACAGGGCCCTTTCTAGCACAGATACGCAGTATTTT. It encodes CASGSRDRALSSTDTQYF. The complete variable domain, with remaining parts taken from reference TRBV12-5 and TRBJ2-3, reads DARVTQTPRHKVTEMGQEVTMRCQPILGHNTVFWYRQTMMQGLELLAYFRNRAPLDDSGMPKDRFSAEMPDATLATLKIQPSEPRDSAVYFCASGSRDRALSSTDTQYFGPGTRLTVL.

This clonotype appeared once. The chain employs TRBV7-9 and TRBJ1-2; possibly TRBD1 for D (5 bases). V shed 4 bases and J shed 2 bases, with 11 bases lying between them. Germline CDR1 SEHNR, CDR2 FQNEAQ (reference sequence). The CDR3 sequence is 14 residues long. Written as DNA, the CDR3 is TGTGCCAGCAGCTCGAGTAGGGGAAACTATGGCTACACCTTC. Its protein is CASSSSRGNYGYTF.

The chain is built from TRBV6-5 and TRBJ2-3; 7 nucleotides match TRBD1. With V trimmed by 5 bases and J by 4 bases, 6 bases remained unmatched. Per the germline V gene, CDR1 is MNHEY and CDR2 is SVGAGI. This CDR3 comprises 14 residues. As DNA, the CDR3 is TGTGCCAGCAGTGAATACAGGGGTGCAGATACGCAGTATTTT. It translates to CASSEYRGADTQYF.

This chain connects TRBV20-1 to TRBJ2-4; D is unresolved. The CDR3 extends over 11 amino acids. Trimming removed 3 bases from V and 8 bases from J, with 8 bases in between. Germline V CDR1 and CDR2: DFQATT, SNEGSKA (reference sequence). CDR3 protein: CSASIRYIQYF. Written as DNA, the CDR3 is TGCAGTGCTAGTATTCGATACATTCAGTACTTC.

The chain has TRBV7-2 and TRBJ2-3, with 7 bases that match TRBD1. The CDR3 is 15 amino acids. Germline V gives CDR1 SGHTA, CDR2 FQGNSA. Trimming cost V 5 bases and J 0 bases; bases outside gene matches: 5. In nucleotides, the CDR3 is TGTGCCAGCAGCACCAACAGGGGAAGCACAGATACGCAGTATTTT. Encoded protein: CASSTNRGSTDTQYF. The complete variable domain, with remaining parts taken from reference TRBV7-2 and TRBJ2-3, reads GAGVSQSPSNKVTEKGKDVELRCDPISGHTALYWYRQSLGQGLEFLIYFQGNSAPDKSGLPSDRFSAERTGGSVSTLTIQRTQQEDSAVYLCASSTNRGSTDTQYFGPGTRLTVL.

This chain connects TRBV5-4 to TRBJ1-2; perhaps TRBD1 as D (6 bases). The CDR3 totals 12 residues. The germline gives CDR1 SGHNT, CDR2 YYREEE (reference sequence). V was pared by 4 bases and J by 7 bases, with 11 bases between. The CDR3 bases are TGTGCCAGCAGCCCAGGGGATGGTGGCTACACCTTC. Protein: CASSPGDGGYTF.

The chain recombines TRBV29-1 with TRBJ2-1, with 9 bases that match TRBD2. CDR1 and CDR2 from the germline V gene are SQVTM and ANQGSEA. Germline trimming cut 4 bases from V and 5 bases from J; bases unmatched to any gene: 3. The CDR3 consists of 13 residues. The CDR3 DNA sequence: TGCAGCGTTGCCGGACTAGCGCACAATGAGCAGTTCTTC. Residues: CSVAGLAHNEQFF.

This CDR3 reads CSVRWTSGNEQFF. The CDR3 DNA is TGCAGCGTGAGGTGGACTAGCGGCAATGAGCAGTTCTTC. J is TRBJ2-1 and V is TRBV29-1; the match to TRBD2 covers 10 bases. The CDR3 sequence is 13 residues long. The ends lost 6 bases at V and 6 bases at J; junction bases unmatched: 5. In germline, CDR1 is SQVTM, CDR2 ANQGSEA.

The chain uses TRBV3-1 and TRBJ1-1; TRBD1 agrees at 7 bases. Losses at the gene ends were 1 base for V and 1 base for J; bases not matched to a gene: 9. Germline CDR1 reads LGHDT; CDR2 reads YNNKEL (reference sequence). The CDR3 spans 17 residues. The CDR3, as DNA: TGTGCCAGCAGCCAAGTAGCACACAGGGGTCGGAACACTGAAGCTTTCTTT. Encoded protein: CASSQVAHRGRNTEAFF. Full variable domain (missing parts from reference TRBV3-1 and TRBJ1-1): DTAVSQTPKYLVTQMGNDKSIKCEQNLGHDTMYWYKQDSKKFLKIMFSYNNKELIINETVPNRFSPKSPDKAHLNLHINSLELGDSAVYFCASSQVAHRGRNTEAFFGQGTRLTVV.

CDR3 region: CASSGRAGQPQHF. CDR3 coding DNA: TGTGCCAGCAGCGGGAGGGCGGGTCAGCCCCAGCATTTT. The rearrangement joins TRBV3-1 to TRBJ1-5; D is undetermined. Trimming took 5 bases from V and 6 from J, leaving 11 bases between them. CDR3 length: 13 residues. In germline, CDR1 is LGHDT, CDR2 YNNKEL (reference sequence).

The V gene is TRBV6-2 or TRBV6-3, the J gene TRBJ2-7, with 12 bases matching TRBD2. This CDR3 has 15 residues. Germline V gives CDR1 MNHEY, CDR2 SVGEGT. V trimming: 0 bases; J trimming: 4 bases; junction bases outside the gene matches: 1. DNA of the CDR3: TGTGCCAGCAGTTACTCGACTAGCGGGGGTTACGAGCAGTACTTC. Its protein product is CASSYSTSGGYEQYF.

V gene TRBV4-1 combines with J gene TRBJ2-7; D perhaps matches TRBD1 (7 bases). V gave up 3 bases and J gave up 1 base, with 10 bases separating them. CDR1 is MGHRA, CDR2 YSYEKL, per germline. The CDR3 contains 14 residues. CDR3 amino acids: CASSHAGGSYEQYF. The CDR3 nucleotides read TGCGCCAGCAGCCACGCAGGGGGGTCCTACGAGCAGTACTTC.

J is TRBJ1-1 and V is TRBV29-1; TRBD1 agrees at 8 bases. The CDR3 has 14 residues. The germline V gene encodes CDR1 SQVTM and CDR2 ANQGSEA. Trimming at V came to 5 bases and at J to 2 bases, leaving 7 bases not matched to a gene. The CDR3 sequence is CSVRRDRSNTEAFF. DNA for the CDR3: TGCAGCGTTCGCCGGGACAGGAGTAACACTGAAGCTTTCTTT.

This chain connects TRBV6-1 to TRBJ2-3; 9 bases are a match to TRBD2. Trimming took 6 bases from V and 1 from J; bases not matched to a gene: 17. Germline CDR1 is MNHNS and CDR2 is SASEGT. The CDR3 totals 19 residues. CDR3 region: CASSPAEREVMVGTDTQYF. The CDR3 bases are TGTGCCAGCAGCCCTGCCGAGCGGGAGGTGATGGTGGGCACAGATACGCAGTATTTT.

The gene calls are TRBV12-3 or TRBV12-4 and TRBJ2-5; D remains ambiguous. Trimming took 5 bases from V and 5 from J, leaving 21 bases between them. The CDR3 extends over 16 amino acids. The CDR3, as DNA: TGTGCCAGCAGTCGTCCCGGGCCGGAAAATAGGGAGACCCAGTACTTC. The encoded protein is CASSRPGPENRETQYF.

This clonotype came up once. The rearrangement uses TRBV6-4 and TRBJ2-3; 8 nucleotides line up with TRBD2. This CDR3 region has 15 residues. With 4 bases clipped from V and 0 bases from J, the junction kept 3 bases outside the gene matches. CDR1 and CDR2 (germline): MRHNA, SNTAGT. The CDR3 DNA reads as TGTGCCAGCAGTGTTACTAGCGGTAGCACAGATACGCAGTATTTT. It is translated as CASSVTSGSTDTQYF.

The rearrangement joins TRBV20-1 to TRBJ2-1; D call uncertain. The CDR3 is 12 residues long. Germline CDR1 is DFQATT and CDR2 is SNEGSKA (reference sequence). Trimming took 6 bases from V and 6 from J, leaving 12 bases between them. The CDR3 reads CSAPPTLNEQFF. The CDR3, as DNA: TGCAGTGCCCCACCCACCCTCAATGAGCAGTTCTTC.

The V gene is TRBV28, the J gene TRBJ1-2, with unresolved D. Trimming took 6 bases from V and 7 from J, leaving 12 bases between them. The CDR3 spans 12 residues. Germline values: CDR1 MDHEN, CDR2 SYDVKM. DNA for the CDR3: TGTGCCAGCAGACAGCCTCCTAGTGGCTACACCTTC. Its protein product is CASRQPPSGYTF.

V usage is TRBV3-1 and J usage is TRBJ2-1; 8 nucleotides agree with TRBD2. V gave up 4 bases and J gave up 10 bases; unmatched junction bases: 9. The CDR3 runs 14 residues. CDR1 is LGHDT, CDR2 YNNKEL, per germline (reference sequence). The CDR3 nucleotides are TGTGCCAGCAGCCTGCCCGGGACTAGTGAAGAGCAGTTCTTC. It encodes CASSLPGTSEEQFF.

The chain carries TRBV6-1 and TRBJ2-3; 9 bases align to TRBD2. CDR1 and CDR2 from the germline V gene are MNHNS and SASEGT. J lost 2 bases, V lost 9 bases, and 9 bases had no gene match. CDR3 length: 15 residues. CDR3 bases: TGTGCCAGTAGAATCCAGCGGGGGGCCACAGATACGCAGTATTTT. Translated: CASRIQRGATDTQYF.

The J gene is TRBJ1-2, the V gene TRBV12-3 or TRBV12-4; D is possibly TRBD1 (5 bases). The CDR3 has 15 residues. Trimming cost V 5 bases and J 7 bases, with 20 bases left between them. DNA of the CDR3: TGTGCCAGCAGTAGAACCGGGGCCCAAGCTGGTGGCTACACCTTC. Its protein product is CASSRTGAQAGGYTF.

For this clonotype: One end of the junction fails to match germline, which may point to a read error. CDR3 region: CVSGGSGELFF. For the CDR3, the DNA is TGTGTCAGCGGCGGCAGCGGGGAGCTGTTTTTT. The chain carries TRBV2 and TRBJ2-2; a weak D match, TRBD2 (5 bases). This CDR3 has 11 residues. The germline CDR1 and CDR2 sequences are SNHLY and FYNNEI.

This CDR3 reads CASQDRVAEKLFF. As DNA, the CDR3 is TGTGCCAGCCAAGACAGGGTAGCGGAAAAACTGTTTTTT. The V and J genes are TRBV25-1 and TRBJ1-4; TRBD1 matches 7 bases. Trimming took 8 bases from V and 8 from J; bases not matched to a gene: 8. The germline V gene encodes CDR1 MGHDK and CDR2 SYGVNS. The CDR3 runs to 13 residues.

This clonotype has just one count. This chain links TRBV6-5 with TRBJ1-4; possibly TRBD1 for D (5 bases). This CDR3 spans 15 amino acids. Germline CDR1 MNHEY, CDR2 SVGAGI. Trimming took 5 bases from V and 7 from J, leaving 17 bases between them. CDR3 DNA: TGTGCCAGCAGTCCATCCGAAGGGGCGATTGAAAAACTGTTTTTT. As protein: CASSPSEGAIEKLFF.

The V gene is TRBV29-1, the J gene TRBJ2-5; no clear D gene. V shed 4 bases and J shed 5 bases, with 20 bases lying between them. The germline V gene encodes CDR1 SQVTM and CDR2 ANQGSEA. This CDR3 comprises 15 residues. Here the CDR3 DNA reads TGCAGCGTTGCACCACGGGCCAATCGGCGGGAGACCCAGTACTTC. Protein product: CSVAPRANRRETQYF.

The chain carries TRBV20-1 and TRBJ1-2; 9 bases are shared with TRBD1. This CDR3 is built from 12 residues. J lost 6 bases, V lost 6 bases, and 5 bases had no gene match. The germline gives CDR1 DFQATT, CDR2 SNEGSKA (reference sequence). The CDR3 DNA is TGCAGTGCCCCTGGGACAGGGAATGGCTACACCTTC. Protein: CSAPGTGNGYTF.

In this sample, this clonotype turned up a few times. The chain employs TRBV12-3 or TRBV12-4 and TRBJ1-1; maybe TRBD1 (5 bases). V gave up 1 base and J gave up 8 bases, with 11 bases separating them. This CDR3 spans 13 amino acids. CDR3 DNA sequence: TGTGCCAGCAGTTTAGGGTCAGGGAGCGAAGCTTTCTTT. This codes for CASSLGSGSEAFF.

The chain joins TRBV18 to TRBJ2-2, with 7 bases identical to TRBD1. The junction had 6 bases not matched to a gene; V was cut back by 4 bases and J by 7 bases. From germline, CDR1 is KGHSH and CDR2 LQKENI. The CDR3 has 14 residues. As DNA, the CDR3 is TGTGCCAGCTCACAGACAGGGTACTTCGGGGAGCTGTTTTTT. Protein sequence: CASSQTGYFGELFF.

The rearrangement uses TRBV28 and TRBJ2-2; D gene uncertain. V was trimmed by 8 bases and J by 5 bases, leaving 15 bases between them. Germline values: CDR1 MDHEN, CDR2 SYDVKM. The length of the CDR3 is 14 residues. CDR3 sequence: CASEDEMVTGELFF. The DNA of the CDR3 is TGTGCCAGCGAGGATGAGATGGTGACCGGGGAGCTGTTTTTT.